The clone carrying this T cell receptor beta chain came up once. Its target is unknown. Trimming shortened V by 4 bases and J by 2 bases, and 13 bases separated the two germline ends. The CDR3 loop spans 15 amino acids. Germline V gives CDR1 MNHEY, CDR2 SVGAGI. The PCR employed 60 Vbeta primers together with 13 Jbeta primers. Sequencing used immunoSEQ multiplex PCR; TCRdb keeps in-frame clones, though not all of them. The sample contains around 87,000 clones, about 84% of which appear only once. This specimen belongs to a study of cytomegalovirus exposure and HLA in healthy donors. At the level of the study: For the 300 to 400 genotyped donors, more than 65% fell within the Caucasian-associated ancestry cluster. Study observations and caveats: TCR beta sequences numbering under 20,000 were associated with HLA alleles at 0.05 false discovery rate in a later analysis.

Each donor was healthy, and each was a bone marrow donor. J is TRBJ2-3 and V is TRBV6-5, with a tentative D call TRBD2 (5 bases). This clonotype was obtained from a girl aged 2 to 9 in good health and CMV-seropositive. Sequencing used PBMCs. The chain's CDR3 is CASSSRSGYTDTQYF. The CDR3 bases are TGTGCCAGCAGTTCGAGGAGCGGCTACACAGATACGCAGTATTTT.